This T cell receptor beta chain was recovered during a study of T cell responses to AZD1222 COVID-19 vaccine. Sequenced by immunoSEQ multiplex PCR; TCRdb stores in-frame clones only, minus some. The sample has 50,000 to 55,000 clones, 65% to 85% seen once. V was cut by 0 bases and J by 6 bases, with 6 bases left in between. This CDR3 has 13 residues. Sequenced here: peripheral blood, sampled on day 0 of AZD1222 vaccination. This clonotype was obtained from an adult in good health. The gene calls are TRBV5-3 and TRBJ1-4; D is possibly TRBD1 (5 bases). TRBV5-3 is annotated as an ORF whose role is uncertain. This CDR3 reads CARSLGRDEKLFF. In nucleotides, the CDR3 is TGTGCCAGAAGCTTGGGCAGGGATGAAAAACTGTTTTTT.